The 2 T cell receptor beta chains reported below all come from one sample, sequenced in a study of cytotoxic CD8 clonotypes in ibrutinib-treated CLL. Generated by immunoSEQ multiplex PCR, the TCRdb table keeps only in-frame clones and is missing some. This table holds approximately 170,000 clones, over 75% found once. The input for sequencing was PBMCs, taken at disease progression, from a patient treated with ibrutinib. These receptors were obtained from a human donor with chronic lymphocytic leukemia.

DNA of the CDR3: TGTGCCAGCAGCGTAGCTGAGCGGGAGGGAAGTGAGCAGTTCTTC. Its translation is CASSVAEREGSEQFF. This chain links TRBV9 with TRBJ2-1; 10 bases are a match to TRBD2. The trim removed 0 bases at V and 9 bases at J, leaving 6 bases unmatched. CDR1 is SGDLS, CDR2 YYNGEE, per germline. There are 15 residues in the CDR3. Variable domain in full (rest from reference TRBV9 and TRBJ2-1): DSGVTQTPKHLITATGQRVTLRCSPRSGDLSVYWYQQSLDQGLQFLIQYYNGEERAKGNILERFSAQQFPDLHSELNLSSLELGDSALYFCASSVAEREGSEQFFGPGTRLTVL.

CDR3 residues: CASSTGGGTEAFF. In DNA, the CDR3 is TGTGCCAGCTCCACGGGGGGCGGCACTGAAGCTTTCTTT. This sequence joins TRBV18 and TRBJ1-1; perhaps TRBD1 as D (6 bases). The ends were cut back, 6 bases at V and 4 bases at J, with 12 bases in the middle. Germline V gives CDR1 KGHSH, CDR2 LQKENI. This CDR3 region has 13 residues.